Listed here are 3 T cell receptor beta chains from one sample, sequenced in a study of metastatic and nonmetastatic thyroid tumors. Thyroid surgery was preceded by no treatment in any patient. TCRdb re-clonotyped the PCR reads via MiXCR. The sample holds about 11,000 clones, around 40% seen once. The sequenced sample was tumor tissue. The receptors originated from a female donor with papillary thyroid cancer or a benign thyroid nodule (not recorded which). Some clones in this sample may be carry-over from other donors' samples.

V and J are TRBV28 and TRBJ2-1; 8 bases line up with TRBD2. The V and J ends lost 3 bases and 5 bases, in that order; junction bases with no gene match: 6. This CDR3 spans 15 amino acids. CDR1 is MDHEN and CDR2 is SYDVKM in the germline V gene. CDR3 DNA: TGTGCCAGCAGTTTGGGTAGCGGGAAGAACAATGAGCAGTTCTTC. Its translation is CASSLGSGKNNEQFF.

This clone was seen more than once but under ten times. The CDR3 region is CSADRLAGGTDTQYF. The CDR3 DNA reads as TGCAGTGCTGACAGACTAGCGGGGGGCACAGATACGCAGTATTTT. This rearrangement joins TRBV20-1 to TRBJ2-3; 12 bases are a match to TRBD2. There are 15 residues in the CDR3. Germline V lookup: CDR1 DFQATT, CDR2 SNEGSKA (reference sequence). J lost 1 base, V lost 5 bases, and 4 bases had no gene match.

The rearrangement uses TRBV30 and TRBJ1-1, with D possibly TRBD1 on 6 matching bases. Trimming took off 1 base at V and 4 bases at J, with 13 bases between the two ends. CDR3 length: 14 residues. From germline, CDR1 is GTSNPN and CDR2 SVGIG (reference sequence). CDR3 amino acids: CAWSGPGATTEAFF. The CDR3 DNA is TGTGCCTGGAGTGGCCCGGGGGCGACCACTGAAGCTTTCTTT.